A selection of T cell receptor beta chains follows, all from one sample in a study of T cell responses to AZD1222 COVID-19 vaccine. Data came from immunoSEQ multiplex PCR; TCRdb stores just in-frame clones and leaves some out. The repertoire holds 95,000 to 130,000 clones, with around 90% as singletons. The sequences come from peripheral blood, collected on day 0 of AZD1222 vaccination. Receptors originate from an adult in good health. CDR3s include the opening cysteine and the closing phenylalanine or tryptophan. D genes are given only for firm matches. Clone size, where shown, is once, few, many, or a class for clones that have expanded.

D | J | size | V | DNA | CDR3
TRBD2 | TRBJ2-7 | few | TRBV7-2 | TGTGCCAGCAGCTTGGCTAGCGGGGGCTACGAGCAGTACTTC | CASSLASGGYEQYF
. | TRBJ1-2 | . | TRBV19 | TGTGCCAGCACCGACACCTACTATGGCTACACCTTC | CASTDTYYGYTF
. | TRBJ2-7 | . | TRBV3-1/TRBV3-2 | TGTGCCAGCAGCAGACAGGTAAACGAGCAGTACTTC | CASSRQVNEQYF
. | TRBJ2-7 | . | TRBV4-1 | TGCGCCAGCAGCCAAGAGATAGGGGGTGGACACTCCTACGAGCAGTACTTC | CASSQEIGGGHSYEQYF
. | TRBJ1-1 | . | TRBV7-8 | TGTGCCAGCAGCTTAAACAAGGGGGGGAGCACTGAAGCTTTCTTT | CASSLNKGGSTEAFF
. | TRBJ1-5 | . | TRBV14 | TGTGCCAGCAGTCCCCGGGGGAGCAATCAGCCCCAGCATTTT | CASSPRGSNQPQHF
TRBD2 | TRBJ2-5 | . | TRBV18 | TGTGCCAGCTCAGGACTAGCGGGGCCCCAAGAGACCCAGTACTTC | CASSGLAGPQETQYF
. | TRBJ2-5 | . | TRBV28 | TGTGCCAGCAGTTCTATGGGGGGGCCTGCAGAGACCCAGTACTTC | CASSSMGGPAETQYF
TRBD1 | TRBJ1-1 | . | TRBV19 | TGTGCCAGTAGTATCCTGACAGGGTTCACTGAAGCTTTCTTT | CASSILTGFTEAFF
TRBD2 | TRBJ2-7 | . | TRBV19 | TGTGCCAGTACCGACCAAGCGGGAGGGCCTAACGAGCAGTACTTC | CASTDQAGGPNEQYF
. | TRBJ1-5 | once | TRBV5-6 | TGTGCCAGCAGCTTGGAAGGTGCGGGGCCCCAGCATTTT | CASSLEGAGPQHF
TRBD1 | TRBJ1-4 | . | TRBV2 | TGTGCCAGCAGGGTAAACAGGGGTGGAACAACTAATGAAAAACTGTTTTTT | CASRVNRGGTTNEKLFF
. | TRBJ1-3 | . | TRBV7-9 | TGTGCCAGCAGCTTAGACCGGGCAGGAGGAAACACCATATATTTT | CASSLDRAGGNTIYF
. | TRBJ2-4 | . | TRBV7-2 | TGTGCCAGCAGCTTAATGAGCGGTTCCAAAAACATTCAGTACTTC | CASSLMSGSKNIQYF
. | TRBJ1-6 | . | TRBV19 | TGTGCCAGTAGTATCGGCAGAGATAATTCACCCCTCCACTTT | CASSIGRDNSPLHF
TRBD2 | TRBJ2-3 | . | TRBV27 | TGTGCCAGCAGTTTACAGACTAGCCGGAATGGGGATACGCAGTATTTT | CASSLQTSRNGDTQYF
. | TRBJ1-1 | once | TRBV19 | TGTGCCAGTAAGGACGGTTCTAACATGAACACTGAAGCTTTCTTT | CASKDGSNMNTEAFF
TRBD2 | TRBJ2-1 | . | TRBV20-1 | TGCAGTGCTAGTCGGGCGGGAGTAGTCAATGAGCAGTTCTTC | CSASRAGVVNEQFF
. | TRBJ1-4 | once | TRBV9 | TGTGCCAGAAAGCGGCAGACCACCGGTAATGAAAAACTGTTTTTT | CARKRQTTGNEKLFF
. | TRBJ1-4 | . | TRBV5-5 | TGTGCCAGCAGCTTGGGTTGGGGTACAACTAATGAAAAACTGTTTTTT | CASSLGWGTTNEKLFF
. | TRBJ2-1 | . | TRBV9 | TGTGCCAGCAGCGGCGAGGCGGGTAAGGCCCGCGCGGGGTTCTACAATGAGCAGTTCTTC | CASSGEAGKARAGFYNEQFF
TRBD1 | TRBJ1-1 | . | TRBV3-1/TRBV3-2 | TGTGCCAGCCAAAGCGGCGGGACAGTTAACACTGAAGCTTTCTTT | CASQSGGTVNTEAFF
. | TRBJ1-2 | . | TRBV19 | TGTGCCAGTAGTATCCTCAACTATGGCTACACCTTC | CASSILNYGYTF
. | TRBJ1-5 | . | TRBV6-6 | TGTGCCAGCAGATCAGGGTATCAGCCCCAGCATTTT | CASRSGYQPQHF
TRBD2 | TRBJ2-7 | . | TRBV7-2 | TGTGCCAGCACCGCGACTAGCGTCGCCTACGAGCAGTACTTC | CASTATSVAYEQYF
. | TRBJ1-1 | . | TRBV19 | TGTGCCAGTAGTTCCACAGGTGGGAGTGAAGCTTTCTTT | CASSSTGGSEAFF
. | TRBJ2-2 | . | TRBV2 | TGTGCCAGCAGTGAAGTGCGTCTATCGAACACCGGGGAGCTGTTTTTT | CASSEVRLSNTGELFF
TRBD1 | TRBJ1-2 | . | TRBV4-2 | TGTGCCAGCAGCCAAGAAAGACAGGGTTGGGGAAACTATGGCTACACCTTC | CASSQERQGWGNYGYTF
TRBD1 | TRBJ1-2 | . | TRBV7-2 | TGTGCCAGCAGCTTAGCCCGGGTTCGACAGGGAGGCTATGGCTACACCTTC | CASSLARVRQGGYGYTF
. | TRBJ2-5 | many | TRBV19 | TGTGCCAGTAGTCAGGGCTGGGAGACCCAGTACTTC | CASSQGWETQYF
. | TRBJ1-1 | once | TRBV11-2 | TGTGCCAGCAGCGCAAGGACCCCTGAAGCTTTCTTT | CASSARTPEAFF
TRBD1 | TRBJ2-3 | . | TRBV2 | TGTGCCAGCAGGGCCCCGGGACAGGGCACAGATACGCAGTATTTT | CASRAPGQGTDTQYF
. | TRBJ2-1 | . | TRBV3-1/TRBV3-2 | TGTGCCAGCAGCCGCTCTGACAACATGGAGCAGTTCTTC | CASSRSDNMEQFF
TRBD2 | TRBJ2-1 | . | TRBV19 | TGTGCCAGTAGCCGGGGTCTAGCGGGAGCGAATGAGCAGTTCTTC | CASSRGLAGANEQFF
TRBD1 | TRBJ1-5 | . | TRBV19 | TGTGCCAGTACCAACAGGGGGCATCGCAATCAGCCCCAGCATTTT | CASTNRGHRNQPQHF
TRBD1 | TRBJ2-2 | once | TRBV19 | TGTGCCAGTACGGACAGGACAAACACCGGGGAGCTGTTTTTT | CASTDRTNTGELFF
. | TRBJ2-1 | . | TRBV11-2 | TGTGCCAGCAGCTTAGCGGGGAATGAGCAGTTCTTC | CASSLAGNEQFF
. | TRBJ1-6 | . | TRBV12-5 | TGTGCTAGTGGTTTGGAGGTAACCAATTCACCCCTCCACTTT | CASGLEVTNSPLHF
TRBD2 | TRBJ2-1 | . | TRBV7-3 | TGTGCCAGCAGCTTCAGTGGACTAGCGAACAATGAGCAGTTCTTC | CASSFSGLANNEQFF
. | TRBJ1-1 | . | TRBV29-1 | TGCAGCGTTGAAGTTGGCGGTGGGGCTTTCTTT | CSVEVGGGAFF
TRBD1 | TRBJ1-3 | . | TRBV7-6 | TGTGCCAGCAGCTTAGGGGGACAGGGTACGAACACCATATATTTT | CASSLGGQGTNTIYF
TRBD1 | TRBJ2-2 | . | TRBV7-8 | TGTGCCAGCAGCTTGAGGACAGGTCCCACCGGGGAGCTGTTTTTT | CASSLRTGPTGELFF
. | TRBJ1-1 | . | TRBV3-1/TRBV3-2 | TGTGCCAGCAGCCAAGATCTAGAAAACACTGAAGCTTTCTTT | CASSQDLENTEAFF